These 24 T cell receptor beta chains came from one sample sequenced in a study of cytomegalovirus exposure and HLA in healthy donors. This PCR relied on a set of 60 Vbeta primers and 13 Jbeta primers. Clones were read by immunoSEQ multiplex PCR, and TCRdb kept only the in-frame ones, dropping some. Of around 200,000 clones listed, 65% to 80% are singletons. The source material was PBMCs. The receptors originated from a woman aged 30 to 39 in good health and CMV-seropositive.

The rearrangement links TRBV2 to TRBJ1-4, with D maybe TRBD1 (6 bases). The CDR3 covers 15 residues. Germline V lookup: CDR1 SNHLY, CDR2 FYNNEI. The V and J ends lost 5 bases and 4 bases respectively, with 14 bases between them. CDR3 in amino acids: CASSPTGFLNEKLFF. CDR3 coding DNA: TGTGCCAGCAGTCCTACAGGGTTCCTTAATGAAAAACTGTTTTTT.

Notes on this clone: Within the sample, other DNA sequences also encode this same CDR3. The V and J genes are TRBV5-6 and TRBJ1-1; the match to TRBD1 covers 10 bases. Germline loops: CDR1 SGHDT, CDR2 YYEEEE. The junction had 5 bases not matched to a gene; V was cut back by 3 bases and J by 3 bases. The CDR3 consists of 15 residues. The CDR3 DNA reads as TGTGCCAGCAGCTCCCCGGGACAGGGGTACACTGAAGCTTTCTTT. It codes for CASSSPGQGYTEAFF.

The rearrangement uses TRBV5-5 and TRBJ2-7; D is possibly TRBD1 (5 bases). CDR3 length: 13 amino acids. The germline CDR1 and CDR2 sequences are SGHKS and YYEKEE (reference sequence). V lost 2 bases, J lost 3 bases, and 9 bases lay in between. The CDR3 region has the DNA TGTGCCAGCAGCTTCGGACACCTCTACGAGCAGTACTTC. Its protein is CASSFGHLYEQYF.

Only a few counts were recorded for this clone. The gene calls are TRBV6-1 and TRBJ2-1; TRBD1 is a possible D gene (5 bases). The V gene's germline CDR1 is MNHNS and CDR2 SASEGT. The CDR3 length is 12 residues. Trimming stripped 3 bases from V and 10 bases from J, with 10 bases between. Here the CDR3 DNA reads TGTGCCAGCAGTGACCAGGGCCTCGAGCAGTTCTTC. This translates into CASSDQGLEQFF.

CDR3 DNA: TGTGCCACCAGCAGACCCGGGACAGGGGAAACAACTAATGAAAAACTGTTTTTT. It translates to CATSRPGTGETTNEKLFF. The gene calls are TRBV15 and TRBJ1-4; TRBD1 matches 10 bases. The CDR3 has 18 amino acids. V lost 2 bases to trimming and J lost 0 bases; unmatched junction nucleotides: 6. Germline lookup yields CDR1 LNHNV and CDR2 YYDKDF (reference sequence).

This clone was recorded only once. The J gene is TRBJ2-5, the V gene TRBV29-1; TRBD1 matches 9 bases. Losses at the gene ends were 6 bases for V and 8 bases for J; bases not matched to a gene: 13. Germline V gene sequence: CDR1 SQVTM, CDR2 ANQGSEA. The CDR3 is made up of 14 amino acids. The chain's CDR3 is CSVRPGTGFGTQYF. Written as DNA, the CDR3 is TGCAGCGTCCGTCCCGGGACAGGGTTCGGAACCCAGTACTTC.

The chain has TRBV5-6 and TRBJ1-2; 9 nucleotides match TRBD1. Looked up from germline, CDR1 is SGHDT and CDR2 is YYEEEE. The junction had 9 bases not matched to a gene; V was cut back by 3 bases and J by 3 bases. The CDR3 length is 16 residues. For the CDR3, the DNA is TGTGCCAGCAGCTATCTCAGGGACAGGGAAGACTATGGCTACACCTTC. Translation gives CASSYLRDREDYGYTF.

The genes are TRBV21-1 and TRBJ1-2; TRBD1, the table's D call, lacks a check against the DNA. TRBV21-1 corresponds to a pseudogene. This CDR3 is built from 15 residues. CDR3 sequence: CASSKTTGGAWGYTF. As DNA, the CDR3 is TGTGCCAGCAGCAAAACGACAGGGGGAGCGTGGGGCTACACCTTC.

The chain links TRBV5-6 to TRBJ2-3, with a possible D match to TRBD2 (5 bases). The germline V and J ends were trimmed by 7 bases and 8 bases, with 11 bases remaining between them. Per the germline V gene, CDR1 is SGHDT and CDR2 is YYEEEE. CDR3 length equals 11 residues. The CDR3 DNA follows: TGTGCCAGCTCACGAGAGGGTACGCAGTATTTT. Its translation is CASSREGTQYF.

The rearrangement joins TRBV7-9 to TRBJ2-5; 10 bases fit TRBD2. Losses at the gene ends were 0 bases for V and 3 bases for J; bases not matched to a gene: 10. Germline lookup yields CDR1 SEHNR and CDR2 FQNEAQ (reference sequence). CDR3 length equals 18 residues. The chain's CDR3 is CASSLAAGGPSWKETQYF. DNA for the CDR3: TGTGCCAGCAGCTTAGCAGCGGGAGGGCCGTCCTGGAAAGAGACCCAGTACTTC.

V is TRBV4-3 and J is TRBJ2-7; no clear D gene. From germline, CDR1 is LGHNA and CDR2 YSLEER. Trimming took off 0 bases at V and 2 bases at J, with 14 bases between the two ends. The CDR3 runs to 16 residues. The CDR3 protein is CASSQDALGRTYEQYF. Written as DNA, the CDR3 is TGCGCCAGCAGCCAAGATGCCTTGGGCAGAACCTACGAGCAGTACTTC.

This clone was detected a few times. The same CDR3 can be traced to other DNA sequences in this sample. The chain employs TRBV7-2 and TRBJ2-7; unclear D gene. This CDR3 region has 14 residues. Deletions cut 1 base from V and 1 base from J, with 8 bases between. CDR1 and CDR2 (germline): SGHTA, FQGNSA. The CDR3 nucleotides read TGTGCCAGCAGCTTAGGTGGAGAGTCCTACGAGCAGTACTTC. Protein product: CASSLGGESYEQYF.

This clone was counted only a few times. The chain carries TRBV11-2 and TRBJ2-7; D gene ambiguous. Germline CDR1 reads SGHAT; CDR2 reads FQNNGV. This CDR3 is 13 amino acids long. The ends were cut back, 0 bases at V and 6 bases at J, with 9 bases in the middle. CDR3 nucleotides: TGTGCCAGCAGCTTAGAGTCTAGAACCGAGCAGTACTTC. Translation gives CASSLESRTEQYF. The full variable domain, with the rest looked up from reference TRBV11-2 and TRBJ2-7, is EAGVAQSPRYKIIEKRQSVAFWCNPISGHATLYWYQQILGQGPKLLIQFQNNGVVDDSQLPKDRFSAERLKGVDSTLKIQPAKLEDSAVYLCASSLESRTEQYFGPGTRLTVT.

A single count supports this clone. The chain is built from TRBV10-2 and TRBJ2-1; 9 bases are shared with TRBD2. The CDR3 loop spans 14 amino acids. V lost 5 bases to trimming and J lost 6 bases; unmatched junction nucleotides: 5. CDR1 and CDR2 from the germline V gene are WSHSY and SAAADI. As DNA, the CDR3 is TGCGCCAGCAGTTCGGGACTAGCCCGCAATGAGCAGTTCTTC. Its protein is CASSSGLARNEQFF.

The V gene is TRBV5-8, the J gene TRBJ1-5; D might be TRBD1 (5 bases). The germline V gene encodes CDR1 SGHTS and CDR2 YDEGEE. Between the trimmed V and J ends, which lost 0 bases and 3 bases, there was a span of 16 bases. The CDR3 has 17 residues. CDR3 loop: CASSLEPAGYLNQPQHF. The CDR3 DNA reads as TGTGCCAGCAGCTTGGAGCCGGCAGGGTATCTCAATCAGCCCCAGCATTTT.

This clone was detected a few times. J is TRBJ2-1 and V is TRBV7-9; 8 positions match TRBD2. The V segment lost 7 bases and the J segment 5 bases; nucleotides outside the gene matches: 10. CDR1 is SEHNR, CDR2 FQNEAQ, per germline (reference sequence). This CDR3 has 15 residues. The chain's CDR3 is CASTPKRELDNEQFF. The CDR3 region has the DNA TGTGCCAGCACACCAAAGCGGGAGCTTGACAATGAGCAGTTCTTC.

The chain joins TRBV5-5 to TRBJ1-1; D ambiguous. There are 13 residues in the CDR3. Trimming stripped 5 bases from V and 0 bases from J, with 8 bases between. Germline V CDR1 and CDR2: SGHKS, YYEKEE (reference sequence). CDR3 sequence: CASRQYLNTEAFF. The CDR3 nucleotides are TGTGCCAGCAGACAGTATTTGAACACTGAAGCTTTCTTT.

The V gene is TRBV5-5, the J gene TRBJ2-1; 9 positions match TRBD2. The germline gives CDR1 SGHKS, CDR2 YYEKEE (reference sequence). With 4 bases clipped from V and 4 bases from J, the junction kept 9 bases outside the gene matches. The CDR3 is 16 residues long. The CDR3 DNA reads as TGTGCCAGCAGCCCGTGGATAGCGGGAGTTTACAATGAGCAGTTCTTC. This codes for CASSPWIAGVYNEQFF.

The gene calls are TRBV7-9 and TRBJ2-5; 11 bases fit TRBD1. Germline loops: CDR1 SEHNR, CDR2 FQNEAQ (reference sequence). CDR3 length: 16 amino acids. Trimming at V came to 5 bases and at J to 6 bases, leaving 11 bases not matched to a gene. DNA of the CDR3: TGTGCCAGCAGCACCCACCGGGACAGGGGGTTGAAGACCCAGTACTTC. Translated: CASSTHRDRGLKTQYF.

This clone was found once. This rearrangement joins TRBV30 to TRBJ1-5; 10 nucleotides agree with TRBD1. After removal of 5 bases from V and 2 bases from J, the junction contained 0 bases not matched to a gene. Germline V gene data show CDR1 as GTSNPN and CDR2 as SVGIG (reference sequence). CDR3 length equals 13 residues. CDR3 sequence reads: CAWGTGGNQPQHF. CDR3 in DNA: TGTGCCTGGGGGACAGGGGGCAATCAGCCCCAGCATTTT. Complete variable domain (other parts from reference TRBV30 and TRBJ1-5): SQTIHQWPATLVQPVGSPLSLECTVEGTSNPNLYWYRQAAGRGLQLLFYSVGIGQISSEVPQNLSASRPQDRQFILSSKKLLLSDSGFYLCAWGTGGNQPQHFGDGTRLSIL.

The rearrangement links TRBV9 to TRBJ1-2; D is undetermined. The CDR3 is made up of 13 amino acids. Germline CDR1 SGDLS, CDR2 YYNGEE. Trimming took off 4 bases at V and 5 bases at J, with 12 bases between the two ends. The CDR3 loop is CASSPLSGYGYTF. The CDR3 DNA sequence: TGTGCCAGCAGCCCCCTGAGCGGGTATGGCTACACCTTC.

This chain connects TRBV6-4 to TRBJ2-6; TRBD1 aligns across 7 bases. The germline CDR1 and CDR2 sequences are MRHNA and SNTAGT. Trimming cost V 6 bases and J 0 bases; bases outside gene matches: 5. The CDR3 extends over 16 amino acids. CDR3 DNA: TGTGCCAGCAGCCATGGGACAGCCTCTGGGGCCAACGTCCTGACTTTC. It translates to CASSHGTASGANVLTF.

The chain couples TRBV11-2 to TRBJ2-1, with 7 bases matching TRBD2. V was clipped by 4 bases and J by 6 bases; unmatched bases: 3. CDR3 length: 13 amino acids. Germline loops: CDR1 SGHAT, CDR2 FQNNGV. Written as DNA, the CDR3 is TGTGCCAGCAGCTCAAGACTAGCCAATGAGCAGTTCTTC. Translating it yields CASSSRLANEQFF.

This chain connects TRBV5-4 to TRBJ2-1; 12 nucleotides align to TRBD2. Germline CDR1 and CDR2: SGHNT and YYREEE (reference sequence). Unmatched junction bases numbered 1, after V lost 3 bases and J lost 0 bases. This CDR3 has 16 residues. The CDR3 nucleotides are TGTGCCAGCAGCTCTAGCGGGGGGGCCTCCTACAATGAGCAGTTCTTC. Its protein product is CASSSSGGASYNEQFF.